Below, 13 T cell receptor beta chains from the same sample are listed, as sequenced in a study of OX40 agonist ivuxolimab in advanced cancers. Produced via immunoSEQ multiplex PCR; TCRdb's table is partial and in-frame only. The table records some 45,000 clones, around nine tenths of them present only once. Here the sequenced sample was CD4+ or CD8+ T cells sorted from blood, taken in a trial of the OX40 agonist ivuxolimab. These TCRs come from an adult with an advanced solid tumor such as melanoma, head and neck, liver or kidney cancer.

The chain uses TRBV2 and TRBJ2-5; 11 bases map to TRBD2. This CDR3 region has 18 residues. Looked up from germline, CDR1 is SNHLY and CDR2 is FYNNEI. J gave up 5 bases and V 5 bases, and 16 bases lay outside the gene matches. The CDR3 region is CASSRNSGGARASETQYF. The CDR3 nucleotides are TGTGCCAGCAGTCGAAATAGCGGGGGGGCTCGAGCGTCGGAGACCCAGTACTTC. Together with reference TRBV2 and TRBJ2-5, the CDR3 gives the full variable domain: EPEVTQTPSHQVTQMGQEVILRCVPISNHLYFYWYRQILGQKVEFLVSFYNNEISEKSEIFDDQFSVERPDGSNFTLKIRSTKLEDSAMYFCASSRNSGGARASETQYFGPGTRLLVL.

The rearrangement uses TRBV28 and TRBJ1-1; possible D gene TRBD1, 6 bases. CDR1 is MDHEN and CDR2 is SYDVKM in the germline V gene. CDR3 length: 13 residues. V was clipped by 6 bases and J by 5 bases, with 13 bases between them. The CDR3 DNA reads TGTGCCAGCAGCAATCCAGGGGTGACTGAAGCTTTCTTT. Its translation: CASSNPGVTEAFF.

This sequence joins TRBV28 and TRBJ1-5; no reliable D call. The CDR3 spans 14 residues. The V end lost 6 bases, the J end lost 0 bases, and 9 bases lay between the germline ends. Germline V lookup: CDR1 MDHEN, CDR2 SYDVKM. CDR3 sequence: CASSATSSNQPQHF. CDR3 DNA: TGTGCCAGCAGCGCCACAAGTAGCAATCAGCCCCAGCATTTT.

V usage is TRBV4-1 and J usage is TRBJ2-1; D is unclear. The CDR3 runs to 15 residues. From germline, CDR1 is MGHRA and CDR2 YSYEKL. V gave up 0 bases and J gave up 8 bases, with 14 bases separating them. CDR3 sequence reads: CASSQEFAGYHEQFF. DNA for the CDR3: TGCGCCAGCAGCCAAGAATTCGCCGGGTACCATGAGCAGTTCTTC.

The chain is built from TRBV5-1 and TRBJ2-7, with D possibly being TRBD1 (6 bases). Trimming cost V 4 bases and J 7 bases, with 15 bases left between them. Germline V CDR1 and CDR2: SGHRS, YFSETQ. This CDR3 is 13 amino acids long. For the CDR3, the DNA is TGCGCCAGCAGCACTCAAACAGGGAAGGAGCAGTACTTC. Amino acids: CASSTQTGKEQYF.

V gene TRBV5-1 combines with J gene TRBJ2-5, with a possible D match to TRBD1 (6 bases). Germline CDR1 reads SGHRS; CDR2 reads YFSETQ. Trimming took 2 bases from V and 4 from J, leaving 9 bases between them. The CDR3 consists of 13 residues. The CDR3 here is CASSLSRGETQYF. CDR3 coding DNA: TGCGCCAGCAGCTTATCCAGGGGAGAGACCCAGTACTTC.

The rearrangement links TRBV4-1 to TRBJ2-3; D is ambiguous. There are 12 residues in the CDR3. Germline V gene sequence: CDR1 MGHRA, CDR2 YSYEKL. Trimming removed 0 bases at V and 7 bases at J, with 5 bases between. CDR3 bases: TGCGCCAGCAGCCAAGAAGTTCATACGCAGTATTTT. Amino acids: CASSQEVHTQYF.

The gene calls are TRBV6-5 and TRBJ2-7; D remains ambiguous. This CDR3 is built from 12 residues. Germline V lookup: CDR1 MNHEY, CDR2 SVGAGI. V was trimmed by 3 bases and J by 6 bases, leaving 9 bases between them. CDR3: CASSYSSGEQYF. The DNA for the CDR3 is TGTGCCAGCAGTTATTCCTCGGGCGAGCAGTACTTC.

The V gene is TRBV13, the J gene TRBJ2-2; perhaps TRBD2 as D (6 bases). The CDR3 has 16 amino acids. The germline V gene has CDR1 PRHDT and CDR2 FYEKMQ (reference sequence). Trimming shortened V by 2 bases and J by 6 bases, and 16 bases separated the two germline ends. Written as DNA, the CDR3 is TGTGCCAGCAGCTTACGGGGGAAGGGTCCGGCCGGGGAGCTGTTTTTT. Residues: CASSLRGKGPAGELFF.

DNA for the CDR3: TGCGCCAGCAGCTTGATTGCGGGGACCTACTCTGGGGCCAACGTCCTGACTTTC. This codes for CASSLIAGTYSGANVLTF. The chain couples TRBV5-1 to TRBJ2-6; tentative D call: TRBD2 (6 bases). This CDR3 comprises 18 residues. Trimming pared 1 base from V and 0 bases from J, leaving 14 bases between. CDR1 is SGHRS and CDR2 is YFSETQ in the germline V gene.

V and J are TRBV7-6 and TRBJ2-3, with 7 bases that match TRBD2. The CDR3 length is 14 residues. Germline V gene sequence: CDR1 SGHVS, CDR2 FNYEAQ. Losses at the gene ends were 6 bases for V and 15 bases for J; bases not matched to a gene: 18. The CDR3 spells CASSPAGSSPLFYF. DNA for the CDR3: TGTGCCAGCAGTCCAGCGGGGTCTAGCCCCCTATTTTATTTT.

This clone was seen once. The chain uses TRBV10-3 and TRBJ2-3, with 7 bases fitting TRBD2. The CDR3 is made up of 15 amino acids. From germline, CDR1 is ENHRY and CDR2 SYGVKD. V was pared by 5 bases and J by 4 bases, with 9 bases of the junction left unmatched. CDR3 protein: CAISQIVGGADTQYF. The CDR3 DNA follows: TGTGCCATCAGTCAAATAGTGGGGGGGGCAGATACGCAGTATTTT.

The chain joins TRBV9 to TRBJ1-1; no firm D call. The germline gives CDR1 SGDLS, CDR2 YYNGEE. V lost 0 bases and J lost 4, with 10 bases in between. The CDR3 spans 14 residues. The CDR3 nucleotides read TGTGCCAGCAGCGTAGAAATTGGTCCCACTGAAGCTTTCTTT. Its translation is CASSVEIGPTEAFF.